What follows is one TCR beta chain and its context. The data were taken from a study of T cell changes during pregnancy in multiple sclerosis. Germline V lookup: CDR1 SGHNT, CDR2 YENEEA. CDR3 length: 15 amino acids. V dropped 4 bases and J dropped 0; count of bases not matched to a gene: 2. Some clones are missing from TCRdb's copy, which holds only in-frame ones; the method was immunoSEQ multiplex PCR. The table includes tens of thousands of clones, roughly 92% detected once. The rearrangement links TRBV11-3 to TRBJ2-3, with 9 bases aligning to TRBD2. This sequence was found in a female donor with multiple sclerosis, enrolled in a pregnancy study. Source: CD4+ T cells from peripheral blood mononuclear cells, taken in the first trimester of pregnancy. CDR3 sequence: CASSSGTSSTDTQYF. CDR3 in DNA: TGTGCCAGCAGCTCCGGGACTAGCAGCACAGATACGCAGTATTTT.